Listed below are T cell receptor beta chains from one sample, sequenced in a study of cytomegalovirus exposure and HLA in healthy donors. Assay used: immunoSEQ multiplex PCR; TCRdb lists only in-frame clones, some missing. The sample totals tens of thousands of clones. The specimen sequenced was PBMCs. These receptors came from a man between 50 and 59 years old in good health and CMV-seronegative. Each CDR3 is given with its conserved first and last residue. A D gene is named only where the DNA matches it firmly.

TGTGCCAGCAGCTCCTCAGATGGAAACACCATATATTTT | CASSSSDGNTIYF | 13 | TRBJ1-3 | - | TRBV11-3
TGCGCCAGCAGCCAAGAGTCAGGGGTCACTGAAGCTTTCTTT | CASSQESGVTEAFF | 14 | TRBJ1-1 | - | TRBV4-3
TGTGCCAGCAGTCCCGGGGGCACTGAAGCTTTCTTT | CASSPGGTEAFF | 12 | TRBJ1-1 | - | TRBV28
TGCAGTGCTTCTGACTATGGCTACACCTTC | CSASDYGYTF | 10 | TRBJ1-2 | - | TRBV20-1
TGTGCCAGCAGCAATGTAGCGGGCCTCTCCTACGAGCAGTACTTC | CASSNVAGLSYEQYF | 15 | TRBJ2-7 | TRBD2 | TRBV5-6
TGCAGCGTTGAGGGCAGGGGGAGGAATGAGCAGTTCTTC | CSVEGRGRNEQFF | 13 | TRBJ2-1 | - | TRBV29-1
TGCGCCAGCAGCCAAGATGGGGGGACTCCTGTCTACGAGCAGTACTTC | CASSQDGGTPVYEQYF | 16 | TRBJ2-7 | - | TRBV4-3
TGTGCCAGCAGCTCCTCGACTAGCGGAGATACGCAGTATTTT | CASSSSTSGDTQYF | 14 | TRBJ2-3 | TRBD2 | TRBV5-6
TGTGCCAGTAAAAGTTGGACAGGGCGGGACACTGAAGCTTTCTTT | CASKSWTGRDTEAFF | 15 | TRBJ1-1 | TRBD1 | TRBV19
TGTGCCAGAAGCTTGAGGCGGACTGAAGCTTTCTTT | CARSLRRTEAFF | 12 | TRBJ1-1 | - | TRBV5-3
TGTGCCAGCAGCGTAGGGACTAGCGGGGATGGTGAGCAGTTCTTC | CASSVGTSGDGEQFF | 15 | TRBJ2-1 | TRBD2 | TRBV9
TGTGCCAGCAGCCCAGGACAGCGGAGGGAGACCCAGTACTTC | CASSPGQRRETQYF | 14 | TRBJ2-5 | - | TRBV11-1
TGTGCCAGCAGCTTACGGCGTGGGACAGGGACCCACGAGCAGTACTTC | CASSLRRGTGTHEQYF | 16 | TRBJ2-7 | TRBD1 | TRBV11-1
TGTGCCAGCAGTTCGTCCGCAACTAATGAAAAACTGTTTTTT | CASSSSATNEKLFF | 14 | TRBJ1-4 | - | TRBV6-5
TGCGCCAGCAGTCAATTTACCACAGGGAGCTCCAATGAGCAGTTCTTC | CASSQFTTGSSNEQFF | 16 | TRBJ2-1 | - | TRBV23-1
TGCGCCAGCAGCTTGACAGGGGAGAACACTGAAGCTTTCTTT | CASSLTGENTEAFF | 14 | TRBJ1-1 | TRBD1 | TRBV5-1
TGTGCCAGCAGCTTCCGGACTAGCGGTTACAATGAGCAGTTCTTC | CASSFRTSGYNEQFF | 15 | TRBJ2-1 | TRBD2 | TRBV7-2
TGTGCCAGCAGCGCCGGGACAGGGGCAACTAATGAAAAACTGTTTTTT | CASSAGTGATNEKLFF | 16 | TRBJ1-4 | TRBD1 | TRBV9
TGTGCCATCAGTGACGGGACTAGCGGTACAGATACGCAGTATTTT | CAISDGTSGTDTQYF | 15 | TRBJ2-3 | TRBD2 | TRBV10-3
TGTGCCATACAGGACAGAGGGACGGGTAATGAGCAGTTCTTC | CAIQDRGTGNEQFF | 14 | TRBJ2-1 | - | TRBV19
TGTGCCAGCAGTGCTGGGACAGGATCCTTCACAACATACGAGCAGTACTTC | CASSAGTGSFTTYEQYF | 17 | TRBJ2-7 | TRBD1 | TRBV6-1
TGTGCCAGCAGCTTTGGAGAAAACTATGGCTACACCTTC | CASSFGENYGYTF | 13 | TRBJ1-2 | - | TRBV5-4